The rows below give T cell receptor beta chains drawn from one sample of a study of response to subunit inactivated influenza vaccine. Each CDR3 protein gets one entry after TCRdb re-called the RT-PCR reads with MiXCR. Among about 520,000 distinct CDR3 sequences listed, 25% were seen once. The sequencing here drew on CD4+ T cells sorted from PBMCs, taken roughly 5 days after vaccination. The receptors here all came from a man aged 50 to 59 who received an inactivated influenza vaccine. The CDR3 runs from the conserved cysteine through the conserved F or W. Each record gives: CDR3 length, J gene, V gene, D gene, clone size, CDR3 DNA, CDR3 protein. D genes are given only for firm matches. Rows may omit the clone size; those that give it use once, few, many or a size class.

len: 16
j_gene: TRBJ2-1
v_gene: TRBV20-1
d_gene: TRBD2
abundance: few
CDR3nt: TGCAGTGCTAGAGATCTCACTAGCGGGAACTACAATGAGCAGTTCTTC
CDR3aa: CSARDLTSGNYNEQFF

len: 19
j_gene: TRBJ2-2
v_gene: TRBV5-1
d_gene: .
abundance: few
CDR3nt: TGCGCCAGCAGCTTCAGTCAGCGGCGGGACGGCCGGAACACCGGGGAGCTGTTTTTT
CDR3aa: CASSFSQRRDGRNTGELFF

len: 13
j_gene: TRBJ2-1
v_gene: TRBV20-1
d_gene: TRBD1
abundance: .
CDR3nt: TGCAGTGCCCGGAATGCAGGGGGCCATGAGCAGTTCTTC
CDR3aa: CSARNAGGHEQFF

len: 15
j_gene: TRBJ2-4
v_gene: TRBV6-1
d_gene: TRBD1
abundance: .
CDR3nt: TGTGCCAGCAGTGACCACAGGGGTGGCAAAAACATTCAGTACTTC
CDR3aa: CASSDHRGGKNIQYF

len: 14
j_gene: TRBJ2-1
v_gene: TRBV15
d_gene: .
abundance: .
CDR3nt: TGTGCCACCAGCAGAGTTGGCGCATTCAATGAGCATTTCTTC
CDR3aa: CATSRVGAFNEHFF

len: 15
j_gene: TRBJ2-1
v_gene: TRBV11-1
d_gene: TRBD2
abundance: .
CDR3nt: TGTGCCAGCAGCTTCGAGCGGGAGGGGTACAATGAGCAGTTCTTC
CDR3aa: CASSFEREGYNEQFF

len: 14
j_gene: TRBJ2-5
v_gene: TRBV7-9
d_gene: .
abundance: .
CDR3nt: TGTGCCAGCAGCCGGACAGAGTGGAAAGAGACCCAGTACTTC
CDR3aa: CASSRTEWKETQYF

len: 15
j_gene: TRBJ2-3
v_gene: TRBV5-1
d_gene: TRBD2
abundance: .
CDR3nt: TGCGCCAGCAGCGGGGGACTAGCGGAGACAGATACGCAGTATTTT
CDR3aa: CASSGGLAETDTQYF

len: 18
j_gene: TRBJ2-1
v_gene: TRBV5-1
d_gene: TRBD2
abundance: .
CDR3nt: TGCGCCAGCACCCCAAGCGGTAGCGGGAGAAACACCTACAATGAGCAGTTCTTC
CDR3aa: CASTPSGSGRNTYNEQFF

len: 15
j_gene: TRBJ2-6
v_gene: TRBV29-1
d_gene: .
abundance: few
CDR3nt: TGCAGCGTTGGGGGCTTAGGCTCCGGGGCCAACGTCCTGACTTTC
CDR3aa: CSVGGLGSGANVLTF

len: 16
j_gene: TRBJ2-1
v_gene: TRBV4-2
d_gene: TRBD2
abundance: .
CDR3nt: TGTGCCAGCAGCCAGGACCTAGCGGGACTAAACAATGAGCAGTTCTTC
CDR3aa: CASSQDLAGLNNEQFF

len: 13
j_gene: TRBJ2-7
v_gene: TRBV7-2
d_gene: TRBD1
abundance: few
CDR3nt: TGTGCCAGCAGCGTCGGGACAGTCTACGAGCAGTACTTC
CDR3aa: CASSVGTVYEQYF

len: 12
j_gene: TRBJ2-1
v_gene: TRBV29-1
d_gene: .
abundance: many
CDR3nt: TGCAGCGTGGGGTCGGGGCGGAATGAGCAGTTCTTC
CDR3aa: CSVGSGRNEQFF

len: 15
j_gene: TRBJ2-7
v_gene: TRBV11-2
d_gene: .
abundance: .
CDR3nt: TGTGCCAGCAGCCAGGTTCAGGACAGCCGCTACGAGCAGTACTTC
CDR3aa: CASSQVQDSRYEQYF

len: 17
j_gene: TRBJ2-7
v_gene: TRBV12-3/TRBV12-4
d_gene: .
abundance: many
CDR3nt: TGTGCCAGCAGTTTAGCGAGTTGGCAGAACCCATACTACGAGCAGTACTTC
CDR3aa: CASSLASWQNPYYEQYF

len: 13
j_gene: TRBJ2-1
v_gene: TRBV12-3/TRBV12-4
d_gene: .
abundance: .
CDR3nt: TGTGCCAGCACCGGGGACCCTAGGAGTGAGCAGTTCTTC
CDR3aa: CASTGDPRSEQFF

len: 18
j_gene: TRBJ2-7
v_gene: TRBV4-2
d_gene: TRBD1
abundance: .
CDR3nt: TGTGCCAGCAGCCGATTGGGACAGGCCGGTCCGAGCTCCTACGAGCAGTACTTC
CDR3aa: CASSRLGQAGPSSYEQYF

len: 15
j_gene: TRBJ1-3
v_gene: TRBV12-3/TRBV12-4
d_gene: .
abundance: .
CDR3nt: TGTGCCAGCAGCCCTGTGGGGGGGAGAGGAAACACCATATATTTT
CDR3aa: CASSPVGGRGNTIYF

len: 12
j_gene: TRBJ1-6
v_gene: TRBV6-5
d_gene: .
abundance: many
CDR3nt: TGTGCCAGCAGTTCCGGACTGTTCACCCTCCACTTT
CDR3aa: CASSSGLFTLHF

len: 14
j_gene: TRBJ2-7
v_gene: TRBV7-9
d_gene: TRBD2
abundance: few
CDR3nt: TGTGCCAGCAGCTCTAGCGGGGGAGTCTACGAGCAGTACTTC
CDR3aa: CASSSSGGVYEQYF

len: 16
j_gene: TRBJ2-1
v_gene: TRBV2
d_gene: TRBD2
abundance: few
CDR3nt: TGTGCCAGCGGGAACGGGAGGGGGAGCTCCTACAATGAGCAGTTCTTC
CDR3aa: CASGNGRGSSYNEQFF

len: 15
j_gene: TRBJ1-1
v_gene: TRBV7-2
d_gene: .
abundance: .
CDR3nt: TGTGCCAGCAGCTTTGCAGGGACCCTGAACACTGAAGCTTTCTTT
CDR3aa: CASSFAGTLNTEAFF

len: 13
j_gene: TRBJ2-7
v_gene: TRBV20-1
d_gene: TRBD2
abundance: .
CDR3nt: TGCAGTGCTAGCCCTAGCGGGGTTGCAGAGCAGTACTTC
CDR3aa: CSASPSGVAEQYF

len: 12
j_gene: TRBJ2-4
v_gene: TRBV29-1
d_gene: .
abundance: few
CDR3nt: TGCAGCGCCCGCGTACAGGAAAACATTCAGTACTTC
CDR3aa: CSARVQENIQYF

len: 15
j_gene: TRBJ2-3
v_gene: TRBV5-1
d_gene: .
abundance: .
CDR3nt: TGCGCCAGCAGCTTTGGGACTTCAAGCACAGATACGCAGTATTTT
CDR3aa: CASSFGTSSTDTQYF

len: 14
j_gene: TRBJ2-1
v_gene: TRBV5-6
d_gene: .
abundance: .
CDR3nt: TGTGCCAGCAGCTTGATGGGCACCAGTAGGGAGCAGTTCTTC
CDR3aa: CASSLMGTSREQFF

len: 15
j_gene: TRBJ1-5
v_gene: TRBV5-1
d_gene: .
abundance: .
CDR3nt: TGCGCCAGCAGCTTGGTATCAGGGGGCAATCAGCCCCAGCATTTT
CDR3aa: CASSLVSGGNQPQHF

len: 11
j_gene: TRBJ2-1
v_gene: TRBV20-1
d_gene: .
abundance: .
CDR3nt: TGCAGTGCTAGTATAGACGATGAGCAGTTCTTC
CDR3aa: CSASIDDEQFF

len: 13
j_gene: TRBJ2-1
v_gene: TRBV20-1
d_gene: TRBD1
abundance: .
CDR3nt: TGCAGTGCTAGTCAGGGGGCGGGGAATGAGCAGTTCTTC
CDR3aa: CSASQGAGNEQFF

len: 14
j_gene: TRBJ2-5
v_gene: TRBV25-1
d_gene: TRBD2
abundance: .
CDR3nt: TGTGCCAGCAGTGCCGAAGCGGGGAGGGAGACCCAGTACTTC
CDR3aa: CASSAEAGRETQYF

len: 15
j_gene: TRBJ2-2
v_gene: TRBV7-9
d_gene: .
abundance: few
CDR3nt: TGTGCCAGCAGCTTACGCAGGGGTGTTACCGGGGAGCTGTTTTTT
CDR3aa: CASSLRRGVTGELFF

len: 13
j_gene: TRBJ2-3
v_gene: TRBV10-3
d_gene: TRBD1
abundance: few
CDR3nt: TGTGCCATCAAGGGACAGAGTACAGATACGCAGTATTTT
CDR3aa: CAIKGQSTDTQYF

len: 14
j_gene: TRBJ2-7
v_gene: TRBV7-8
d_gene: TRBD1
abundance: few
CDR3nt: TGTGCCAGCAGCCCGACAGGGCACGTTTACGAGCAGTACTTC
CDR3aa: CASSPTGHVYEQYF

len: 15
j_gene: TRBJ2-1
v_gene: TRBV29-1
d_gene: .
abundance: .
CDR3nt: TGCAGCGTTCTTTCCTCGACTAGGCGCGGCAATGAGCAGTTCTTC
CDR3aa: CSVLSSTRRGNEQFF

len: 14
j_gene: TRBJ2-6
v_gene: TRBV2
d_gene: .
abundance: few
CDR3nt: TGTGCCAGCGATTCGGTATCCGGGGCCAACGTCCTGACTTTC
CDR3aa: CASDSVSGANVLTF

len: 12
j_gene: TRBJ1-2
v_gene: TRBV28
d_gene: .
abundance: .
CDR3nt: TGTGCCAGCAAGGGCGGCGACTATGGCTACACCTTC
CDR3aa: CASKGGDYGYTF

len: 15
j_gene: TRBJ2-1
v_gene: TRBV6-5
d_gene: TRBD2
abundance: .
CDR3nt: TGTGCCAGCAGTTACTCGCCGGGAGGTTCCAATGAGCAGTTCTTC
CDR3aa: CASSYSPGGSNEQFF

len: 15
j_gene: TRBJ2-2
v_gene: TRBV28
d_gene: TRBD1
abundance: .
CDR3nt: TGTGCCAGCAGTCCCGGGACAGGGAAGATCGGGGAGCTGTTTTTT
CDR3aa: CASSPGTGKIGELFF

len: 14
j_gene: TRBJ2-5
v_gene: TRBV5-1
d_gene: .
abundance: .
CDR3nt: TGCGCCAGCAGCTTGGCCTTTGGGAGAGAGACCCAGTACTTC
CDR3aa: CASSLAFGRETQYF

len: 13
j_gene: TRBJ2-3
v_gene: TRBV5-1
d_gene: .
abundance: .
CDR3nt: TGCGCCAGCAGCTTGGAGCCGTCAGATACGCAGTATTTT
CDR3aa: CASSLEPSDTQYF

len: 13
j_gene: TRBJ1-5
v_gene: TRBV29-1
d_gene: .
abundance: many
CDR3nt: TGCAGCGTTGGTTCGGACGGGGGCCAGCCCCAGCATTTT
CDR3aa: CSVGSDGGQPQHF

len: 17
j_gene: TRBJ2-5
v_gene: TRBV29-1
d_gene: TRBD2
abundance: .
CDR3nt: TGCAGCGTCAAGCCCGTACTAGCGGGGGGGCCGTCCGGGCCCCAGTACTTC
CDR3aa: CSVKPVLAGGPSGPQYF

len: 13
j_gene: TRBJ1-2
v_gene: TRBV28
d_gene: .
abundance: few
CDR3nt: TGTGCCAGCAGTTTGGGGCTGACCTATGGCTACACCTTC
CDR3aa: CASSLGLTYGYTF

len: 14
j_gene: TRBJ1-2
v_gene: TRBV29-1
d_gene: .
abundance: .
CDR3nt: TGCAGCGTTGATTGGAGGGACGGGTCCGATGGCTACACCTTC
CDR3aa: CSVDWRDGSDGYTF

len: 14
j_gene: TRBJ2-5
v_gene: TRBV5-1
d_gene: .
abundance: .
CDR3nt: TGCGCCAGCAGCCAGGACAGTACAAGAGGGACCCAGTACTTC
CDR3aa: CASSQDSTRGTQYF

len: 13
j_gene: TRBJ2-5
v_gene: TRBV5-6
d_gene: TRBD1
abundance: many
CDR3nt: TGTGCCAGCAGCTACAGGGGCGCAGAGACCCAGTACTTC
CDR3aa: CASSYRGAETQYF

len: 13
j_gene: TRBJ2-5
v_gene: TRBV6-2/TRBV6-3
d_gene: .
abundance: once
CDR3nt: TGTGCCAGCAGTCGGCCAGGTGTGGAGACCCAGTACTTC
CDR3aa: CASSRPGVETQYF

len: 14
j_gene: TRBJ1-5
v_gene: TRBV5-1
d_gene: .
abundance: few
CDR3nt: TGCGCCAGCTTCCAAGGGGATAGCAATCAGCCCCAGCATTTT
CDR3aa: CASFQGDSNQPQHF